Listed below are T cell receptor beta chains from one sample, sequenced in a study of T cells in Graves' hyperthyroidism and ophthalmopathy. From the multiplex PCR reads, TCRdb called clonotypes with MiXCR, one entry per CDR3 protein. The data contain under 350,000 distinct CDR3 sequences, about 20% of them singletons. The specimen sequenced was blood. These receptors all come from a woman aged 50 to 65 with Graves' hyperthyroidism. CDR3s include the opening cysteine and the closing phenylalanine or tryptophan. The D gene is left open where the match is weak. Size values are once, few and many counts, or a class for expanded clones, and some rows have none.

TRBV2	TRBD1	many	15	TRBJ1-1	TGTGCCAGCAAACACCATGGACAGGAACACGCTGAAGCTTTCTTT	CASKHHGQEHAEAFF
TRBV7-2	-	many	14	TRBJ2-3	TGTGCCAGCACCGAAGAGGGGCCCACAGATACGCAGTATTTT	CASTEEGPTDTQYF
TRBV18	-	-	15	TRBJ1-1	TGTGCCAGCTCACTATCAAAAGGTGGGGGCTATGAAGCTTTCTTT	CASSLSKGGGYEAFF
TRBV24-1	-	few	14	TRBJ2-5	TGTGCCACCAGTGACGGACAGAGACAAGAGACCCAGTACTTC	CATSDGQRQETQYF
TRBV19	-	once	15	TRBJ1-5	TGTGCCAGTAGTATCGGTCGGGTGGGCTTCCAGCCCCAGCATTTT	CASSIGRVGFQPQHF
TRBV3-1	-	many	14	TRBJ2-5	TGTGCCAGCAGCCATTCTTCTACCAGTGAGACCCAGTACTTC	CASSHSSTSETQYF
TRBV6-5	TRBD2	-	15	TRBJ2-7	TGTGCCAGCAGTTATGGGACTAGCGGAACCTACGAGCAGTACTTC	CASSYGTSGTYEQYF
TRBV28	TRBD2	many	16	TRBJ2-7	TGTGCCAGCACCCCGGTACTAGCGTTGGGAAACTACGAGCAGTACTTC	CASTPVLALGNYEQYF
TRBV28	-	few	13	TRBJ1-4	TGTGCCAGCGCGCTCGGGCTGAATGAAAAACTGTTTTTT	CASALGLNEKLFF
TRBV10-3	TRBD1	few	15	TRBJ2-2	TGTGCCATCAGTGAAGGGGACAGGGCCACCGGGGAGCTGTTTTTT	CAISEGDRATGELFF
TRBV12-3/TRBV12-4	TRBD1	many	14	TRBJ1-1	TGTGCCAGCAGCCCAACAGGGGTGCGAACTGAAGCTTTCTTT	CASSPTGVRTEAFF
TRBV5-1	-	-	14	TRBJ2-3	TGCGCCAGCAGCTTCCTAGGGCCGAGGGATACGCAGTATTTT	CASSFLGPRDTQYF
TRBV20-1	-	few	16	TRBJ2-5	TGCAGTGCGGACGGATTCCCGACTCCCCCCCAAGAGACCCAGTACTTC	CSADGFPTPPQETQYF
TRBV13	-	-	14	TRBJ2-1	TGTGCCAGCAGCTCTCGATTAGTGGGAGGTGAGCAGTTCTTC	CASSSRLVGGEQFF
TRBV7-3	-	-	16	TRBJ2-1	TGTGCCAGCAGCTTATCAGCCGAGGCCAACTACAATGAGCAGTTCTTC	CASSLSAEANYNEQFF
TRBV30	TRBD1	-	14	TRBJ1-5	TGTGCCTGGGGGGGACAGGGAGACAATCAGCCCCAGCATTTT	CAWGGQGDNQPQHF
TRBV11-2	-	-	14	TRBJ1-5	TGTGCCAGCAGCTTATCCACAGGAAGTCAGCCCCAGCATTTT	CASSLSTGSQPQHF
TRBV2	-	many	12	TRBJ2-5	TGTGCCAGCCCGCGGGCAATGGAGACCCAGTACTTC	CASPRAMETQYF
TRBV7-7	TRBD2	many	15	TRBJ2-5	TGTGCTAGCACACCCGGACTAGTCGGACAAGAGACCCAGTACTTC	CASTPGLVGQETQYF
TRBV28	TRBD1	many	15	TRBJ2-7	TGTGCCAGCAGTCGAACAGGGGGACGATATAGCGAGCAGTACTTC	CASSRTGGRYSEQYF
TRBV19	TRBD2	few	14	TRBJ2-7	TGTGCCAGTAGTTCGGGGAGCGGGAGAGACGAGCAGTACTTC	CASSSGSGRDEQYF
TRBV7-3	-	many	18	TRBJ2-3	TGTGCCAGCAGCCCCCACAAGACCCCCTTCCAGGGCACAGATACGCAGTATTTT	CASSPHKTPFQGTDTQYF
TRBV3-1	-	few	12	TRBJ2-3	TGTGCCAGCAGCCCTGGCCCAGATACGCAGTATTTT	CASSPGPDTQYF
TRBV7-2	-	-	14	TRBJ2-5	TGTGCCGGCAGCTTAGGACAACTACAAGAGACCCAGTACTTC	CAGSLGQLQETQYF
TRBV5-5	-	many	13	TRBJ2-1	TGTGCCAGCAGCTTAGTACGATACAATGAGCAGTTCTTC	CASSLVRYNEQFF
TRBV6-2/TRBV6-3	TRBD1	-	15	TRBJ1-4	TGTGCCAGCAGGGCAGGGGGCTTGAGTAATGAAAAACTGTTTTTT	CASRAGGLSNEKLFF
TRBV12-3/TRBV12-4	TRBD1	many	14	TRBJ1-5	TGTGCCAGCAGTTATACAGGGGGCGGTCAGCCCCAGCATTTT	CASSYTGGGQPQHF
TRBV5-1	TRBD1	many	15	TRBJ2-1	TGCGCCAGCAGCGATGACAGGGCCCCAGGCAATGAGCAGTTCTTC	CASSDDRAPGNEQFF
TRBV30	-	many	13	TRBJ1-1	TGTGCCTGGAGCCGACAGGAGGACACTGAAGCTTTCTTT	CAWSRQEDTEAFF
TRBV6-2/TRBV6-3	-	-	13	TRBJ1-2	TGTGCCAGCAGGGGAACGGGGGTCTATGGCTACACCTTC	CASRGTGVYGYTF
TRBV5-4	TRBD2	-	13	TRBJ2-1	TGTGCCAGCAACTACCGGGGGGGGGACGAGCAGTTCTTC	CASNYRGGDEQFF
TRBV19	-	-	13	TRBJ1-1	TGTGCCAGTAGTATCGTACTTAACACTGAAGCTTTCTTT	CASSIVLNTEAFF
TRBV5-1	-	many	16	TRBJ1-1	TGCGCCAGCAGCTTCCTCCAGGGATCCGCTGGGACTGAAGCTTTCTTT	CASSFLQGSAGTEAFF
TRBV24-1	TRBD1	-	15	TRBJ2-2	TGTGCCACCAGTGAGTCAGGGGGAACGACCGGGGAGCTGTTTTTT	CATSESGGTTGELFF
TRBV3-1	-	many	16	TRBJ1-1	TGTGCCAGCAGCCAAGATCGGACAGTCATGGGAGGTGAAGCTTTCTTT	CASSQDRTVMGGEAFF
TRBV6-6	-	many	15	TRBJ1-2	TGTGCCAGCAGTTACTCGGGCATTTCTAACTATGGCTACACCTTC	CASSYSGISNYGYTF